The source of this T cell receptor beta chain is a study of T cell responses to AZD1222 COVID-19 vaccine. Study-wide results and caveats: Spike-wide vaccine-associated CD4 TCRs dominated at 160-218 and 743-854. The study sampled repertoires only after the peak T cell response.

Germline lookup yields CDR1 SGDLS and CDR2 YYNGEE. The CDR3 runs 15 residues. Losses at the gene ends were 0 bases for V and 10 bases for J; bases not matched to a gene: 7. Method: immunoSEQ multiplex PCR; TCRdb's copy keeps in-frame clones and lacks some. This sample carries approximately 77,000 clones, 80% to 90% of them seen once, and the ten largest clones take 3.4%. Concerning this clone: Its antigen is undetermined.

The chain carries TRBV9 and TRBJ2-1, with 10 bases matching TRBD2. The clonotype comes from an adult who received the AZD1222 COVID-19 vaccine. The specimen comprised peripheral blood, sampled 28 days after the second AZD1222 dose. The CDR3 protein is CASSVELAGPREQFF. For the CDR3, the DNA is TGTGCCAGCAGCGTAGAACTAGCGGGACCCCGAGAGCAGTTCTTC.